This entry describes one T cell receptor beta chain. In the original analysis: Reference gene primers were amplified, and this amplification served to estimate nucleated cell counts. Profiled with immunoSEQ multiplex PCR; TCRdb holds only in-frame clones, not every one. V and J calls and clone size come straight from that table; D and trimming were deduced from the DNA. In the table there are 150,000 to 200,000 clones, roughly 80% of which are singletons. The sample belongs to a study of blood T cell repertoires in COVID-19. Whole-study context: The United States, Italy and Spain were the sources of the acute and convalescent COVID-19 samples.

This CDR3 has 15 residues. Per the germline V gene, CDR1 is SGHDN and CDR2 is FVKESK. J gave up 4 bases and V 3 bases, and 7 bases lay outside the gene matches. This sequence was found in a man aged 55 to 70 with acute or convalescent COVID-19. The sample was peripheral blood. The genes are TRBV14 and TRBJ2-5; TRBD1 matches 8 bases. The DNA of the CDR3 is TGTGCCAGCAGCCAGCTAGACAGGGGTCGAGAGACCCAGTACTTC. This encodes CASSQLDRGRETQYF.